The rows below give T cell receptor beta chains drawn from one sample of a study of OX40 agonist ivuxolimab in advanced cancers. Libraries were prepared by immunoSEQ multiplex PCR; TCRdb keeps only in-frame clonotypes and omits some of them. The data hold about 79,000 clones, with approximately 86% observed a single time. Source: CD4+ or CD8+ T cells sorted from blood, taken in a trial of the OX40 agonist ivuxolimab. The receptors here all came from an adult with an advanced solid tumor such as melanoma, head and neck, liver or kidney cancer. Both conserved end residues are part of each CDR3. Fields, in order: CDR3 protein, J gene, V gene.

CDR3: CARPTPGYF
J: TRBJ2-7
V: TRBV27

CDR3: CASGHSGGTYEQYF
J: TRBJ2-7
V: TRBV6-6

CDR3: CASSFFGSQEGGEQFF
J: TRBJ2-1
V: TRBV7-6

CDR3: CASSGTNEKLFF
J: TRBJ1-4
V: TRBV2

CDR3: CASSLGGGSEAFF
J: TRBJ1-1
V: TRBV11-1

CDR3: CASSSRGWETQYF
J: TRBJ2-5
V: TRBV28

CDR3: CASKPSYKGNYGYTF
J: TRBJ1-2
V: TRBV6-1

CDR3: CASTRQGIKEAFF
J: TRBJ1-1
V: TRBV7-8

CDR3: CASSEGTDTQYF
J: TRBJ2-3
V: TRBV2

CDR3: CASVETANNEKLFF
J: TRBJ1-4
V: TRBV2

CDR3: CASSLATSGAGELFF
J: TRBJ2-2
V: TRBV5-1

CDR3: CASSSRTGPTYEQYF
J: TRBJ2-7
V: TRBV6-6

CDR3: CAISPDGAYGYTF
J: TRBJ1-2
V: TRBV10-3

CDR3: CAWSARRRTGELFF
J: TRBJ2-2
V: TRBV30

CDR3: CASSLRGTSGISSYNEQFF
J: TRBJ2-1
V: TRBV7-2

CDR3: CASNGGRDSPLHF
J: TRBJ1-6
V: TRBV19

CDR3: CALVAGNNGDEQFF
J: TRBJ2-1
V: TRBV5-4

CDR3: CASSQVSVSEQYF
J: TRBJ2-7
V: TRBV14

CDR3: CASSLVGSSLAREQFF
J: TRBJ2-1
V: TRBV7-9

CDR3: CASSLGGRARDEQFF
J: TRBJ2-1
V: TRBV27

CDR3: CASSPDGGSEGYTF
J: TRBJ1-2
V: TRBV5-4

CDR3: CASSEWGGETQYF
J: TRBJ2-5
V: TRBV6-4

CDR3: CASSLPDGPISTDTQYF
J: TRBJ2-3
V: TRBV5-6

CDR3: CASSSRRDSQETQYF
J: TRBJ2-5
V: TRBV28

CDR3: CASSRLARTDTQYF
J: TRBJ2-3
V: TRBV27

CDR3: CASSSGTSGSYEQYF
J: TRBJ2-7
V: TRBV4-1

CDR3: CASSEREGFNEQFF
J: TRBJ2-1
V: TRBV9

CDR3: CASSSRDSTYEQYF
J: TRBJ2-7
V: TRBV27

CDR3: CASSRINMGFRDTQPQHF
J: TRBJ1-5
V: TRBV4-1

CDR3: CASSVASSPGNTIYF
J: TRBJ1-3
V: TRBV9

CDR3: CSASADTQYF
J: TRBJ2-3
V: TRBV20-1

CDR3: CASTSAETQYF
J: TRBJ2-5
V: TRBV28

CDR3: CASSEPTTRRSTDTQYF
J: TRBJ2-3
V: TRBV10-2

CDR3: CASSRQGNSGANVLTF
J: TRBJ2-6
V: TRBV18

CDR3: CASSERVMGTSGRETQYF
J: TRBJ2-5
V: TRBV7-2

CDR3: CASSPEQARELFF
J: TRBJ2-2
V: TRBV7-2

CDR3: CASSPTGTKDAADTQYF
J: TRBJ2-3
V: TRBV7-7

CDR3: CASSTSTNYGYTF
J: TRBJ1-2
V: TRBV11-1

CDR3: CASSGDRDQYF
J: TRBJ2-7
V: TRBV19

CDR3: CASSDSILSSGSPLSYNEQFF
J: TRBJ2-1
V: TRBV6-4

CDR3: CASAKPGLAEEQETQYF
J: TRBJ2-5
V: TRBV6-4

CDR3: CASSGRAAETQYF
J: TRBJ2-5
V: TRBV2

CDR3: CASNGVEKLFF
J: TRBJ1-4
V: TRBV6-6

CDR3: CAIGDPLAGVGIEQYF
J: TRBJ2-7
V: TRBV10-3

CDR3: CASNTGSGLYEQYF
J: TRBJ2-7
V: TRBV5-4

CDR3: CASSLSGYEQYF
J: TRBJ2-7
V: TRBV11-2

CDR3: CASTPAGARDTQYF
J: TRBJ2-3
V: TRBV5-1

CDR3: CASSLTSFYEQYF
J: TRBJ2-7
V: TRBV7-3

CDR3: CASSPRTSGSSEQFF
J: TRBJ2-1
V: TRBV18

CDR3: CASSPSGGSSYNEQFF
J: TRBJ2-1
V: TRBV5-1

CDR3: CASSPQGGIDTEAFF
J: TRBJ1-1
V: TRBV5-1

CDR3: CASSEGGTDTQYF
J: TRBJ2-3
V: TRBV6-1